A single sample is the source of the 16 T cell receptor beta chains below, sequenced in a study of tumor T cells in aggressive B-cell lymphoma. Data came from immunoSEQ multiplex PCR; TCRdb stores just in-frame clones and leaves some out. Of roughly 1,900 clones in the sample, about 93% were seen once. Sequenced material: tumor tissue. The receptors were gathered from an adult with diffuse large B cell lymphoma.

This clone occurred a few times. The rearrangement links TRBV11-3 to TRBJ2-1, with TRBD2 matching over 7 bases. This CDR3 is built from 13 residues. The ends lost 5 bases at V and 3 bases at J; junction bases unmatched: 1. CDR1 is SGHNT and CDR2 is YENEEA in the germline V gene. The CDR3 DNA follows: TGTGCCAGCAGCGGGGGGGACTACAATGAGCAGTTCTTC. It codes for CASSGGDYNEQFF. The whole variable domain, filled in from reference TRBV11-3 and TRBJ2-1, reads EAGVVQSPRYKIIEKKQPVAFWCNPISGHNTLYWYLQNLGQGPELLIRYENEEAVDDSQLPKDRFSAERLKGVDSTLKIQPAELGDSAVYLCASSGGDYNEQFFGPGTRLTVL.

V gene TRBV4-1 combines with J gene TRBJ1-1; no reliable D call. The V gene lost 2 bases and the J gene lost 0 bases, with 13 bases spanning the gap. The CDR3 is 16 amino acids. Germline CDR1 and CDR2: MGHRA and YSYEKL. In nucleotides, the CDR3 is TGCGCCAGCAGCCAATACCCAACATCAGTGAACACTGAAGCTTTCTTT. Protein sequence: CASSQYPTSVNTEAFF.

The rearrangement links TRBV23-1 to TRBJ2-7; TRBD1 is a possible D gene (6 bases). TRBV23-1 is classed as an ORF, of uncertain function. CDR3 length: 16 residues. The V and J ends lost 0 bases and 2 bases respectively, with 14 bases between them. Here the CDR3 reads CASSQSRDKPPYEQYF. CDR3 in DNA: TGCGCCAGCAGTCAATCCCGGGACAAACCCCCCTACGAGCAGTACTTC.

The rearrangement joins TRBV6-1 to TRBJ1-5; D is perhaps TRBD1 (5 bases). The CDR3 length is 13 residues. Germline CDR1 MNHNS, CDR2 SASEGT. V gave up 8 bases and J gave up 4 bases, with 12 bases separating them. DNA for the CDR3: TGTGCCAGCGGGGCAGGGTTTAATCAGCCCCAGCATTTT. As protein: CASGAGFNQPQHF.

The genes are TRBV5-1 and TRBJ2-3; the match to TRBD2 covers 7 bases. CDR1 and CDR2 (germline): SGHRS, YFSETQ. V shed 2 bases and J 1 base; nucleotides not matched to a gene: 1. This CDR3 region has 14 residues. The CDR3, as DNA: TGCGCCAGCAGCTTTACTAGCGGCACAGATACGCAGTATTTT. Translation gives CASSFTSGTDTQYF.

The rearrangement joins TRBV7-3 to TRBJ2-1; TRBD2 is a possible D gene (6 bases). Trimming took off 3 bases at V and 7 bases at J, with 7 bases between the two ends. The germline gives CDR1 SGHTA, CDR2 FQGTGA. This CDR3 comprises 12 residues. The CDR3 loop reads CASSFSGNEQFF. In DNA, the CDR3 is TGTGCCAGCAGCTTCAGCGGGAATGAGCAGTTCTTC.

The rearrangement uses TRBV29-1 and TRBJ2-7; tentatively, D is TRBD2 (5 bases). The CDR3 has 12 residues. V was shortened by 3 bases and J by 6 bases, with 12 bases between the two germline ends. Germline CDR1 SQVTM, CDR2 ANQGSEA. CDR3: CSVEPLGGEQYF. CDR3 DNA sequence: TGCAGCGTTGAGCCCCTCGGAGGCGAGCAGTACTTC.

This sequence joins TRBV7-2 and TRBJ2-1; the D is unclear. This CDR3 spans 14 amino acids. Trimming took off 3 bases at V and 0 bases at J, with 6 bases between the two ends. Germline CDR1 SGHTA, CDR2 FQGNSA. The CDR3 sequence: CASSFVSSYNEQFF. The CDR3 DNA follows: TGTGCCAGCAGCTTCGTTAGCTCCTACAATGAGCAGTTCTTC.

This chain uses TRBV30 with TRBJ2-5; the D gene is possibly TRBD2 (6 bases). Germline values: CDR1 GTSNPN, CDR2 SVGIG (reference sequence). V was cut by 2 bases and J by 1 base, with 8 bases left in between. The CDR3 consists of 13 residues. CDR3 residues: CAWSSGLQETQYF. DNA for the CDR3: TGTGCCTGGAGTTCGGGACTCCAAGAGACCCAGTACTTC.

The CDR3 sequence is CASSTTGLNTEAFF. CDR3 DNA: TGTGCCAGTAGTACGACAGGGTTGAACACTGAAGCTTTCTTT. The chain uses TRBV19 and TRBJ1-1; 7 bases match TRBD1. The CDR3 loop spans 14 amino acids. CDR1 is LNHDA, CDR2 SQIVND, per germline (reference sequence). J gave up 0 bases and V 4 bases, and 2 bases lay outside the gene matches.

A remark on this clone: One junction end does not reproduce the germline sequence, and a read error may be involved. The CDR3 reads CASSLAQGDSYEQYF. CDR3 bases: TGTGCTAGCAGCTTAGCTCAGGGGGATTCCTACGAGCAGTACTTC. The V gene is TRBV7-7, the J gene TRBJ2-7, with 7 bases aligning to TRBD1. The CDR3 is 15 amino acids. The germline gives CDR1 SSHAT, CDR2 FNYEAQ (reference sequence).

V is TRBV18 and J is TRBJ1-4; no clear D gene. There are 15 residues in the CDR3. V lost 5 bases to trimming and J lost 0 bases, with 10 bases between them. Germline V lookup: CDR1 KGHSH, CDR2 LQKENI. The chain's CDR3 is CASSDTVATNEKLFF. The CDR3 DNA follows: TGTGCCAGCTCAGATACGGTGGCAACTAATGAAAAACTGTTTTTT.

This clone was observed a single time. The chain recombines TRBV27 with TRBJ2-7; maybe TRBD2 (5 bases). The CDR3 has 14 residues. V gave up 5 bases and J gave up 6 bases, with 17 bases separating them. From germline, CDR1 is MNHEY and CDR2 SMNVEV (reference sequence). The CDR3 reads CASSPSGVGGEQYF. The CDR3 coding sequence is TGTGCCAGCAGTCCCAGCGGTGTAGGAGGCGAGCAGTACTTC.

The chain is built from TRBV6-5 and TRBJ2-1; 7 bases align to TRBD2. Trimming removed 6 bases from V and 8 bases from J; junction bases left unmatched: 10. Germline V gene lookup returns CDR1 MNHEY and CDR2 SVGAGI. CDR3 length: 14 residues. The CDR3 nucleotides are TGTGCCAGCAGCCTCGGAGGGGAGGGCGATGAGCAGTTCTTC. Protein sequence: CASSLGGEGDEQFF.

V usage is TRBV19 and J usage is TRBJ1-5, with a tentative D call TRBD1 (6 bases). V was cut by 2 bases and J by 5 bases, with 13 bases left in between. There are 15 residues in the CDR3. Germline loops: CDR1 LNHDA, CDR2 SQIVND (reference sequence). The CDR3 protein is CASSIQGGVYQPQHF. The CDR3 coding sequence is TGTGCCAGTAGTATACAAGGGGGGGTTTATCAGCCCCAGCATTTT.

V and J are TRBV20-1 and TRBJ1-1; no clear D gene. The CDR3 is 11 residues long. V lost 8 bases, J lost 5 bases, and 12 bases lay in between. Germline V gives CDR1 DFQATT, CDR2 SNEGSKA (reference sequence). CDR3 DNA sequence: TGCAGTACATTCGGGGTTACTGAAGCTTTCTTT. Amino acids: CSTFGVTEAFF.